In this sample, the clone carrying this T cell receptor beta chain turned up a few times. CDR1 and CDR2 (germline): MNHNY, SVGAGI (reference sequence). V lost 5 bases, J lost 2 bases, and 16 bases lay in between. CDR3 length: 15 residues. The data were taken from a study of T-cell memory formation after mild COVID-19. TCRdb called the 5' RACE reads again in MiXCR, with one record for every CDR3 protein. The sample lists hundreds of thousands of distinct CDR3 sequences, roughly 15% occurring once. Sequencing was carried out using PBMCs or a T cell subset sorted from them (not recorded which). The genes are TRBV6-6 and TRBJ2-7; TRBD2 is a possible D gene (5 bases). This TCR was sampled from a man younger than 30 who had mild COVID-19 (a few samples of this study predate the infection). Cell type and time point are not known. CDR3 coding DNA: TGTGCCAGCAGTACCCCGGACGGAGGTACCTACGAGCAGTACGTC. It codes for CASSTPDGGTYEQYV.